This passage covers 7 T cell receptor beta chains from one sample sequenced in a study of blood T cell repertoires in COVID-19. Only in-frame clones appear in the TCRdb table, and some are missing; sequencing was by immunoSEQ multiplex PCR. The sample carries some 50,000 clones, around 90% recorded once. Input material: peripheral blood. The receptors shown here come from a middle-aged man with active COVID-19.

The chain couples TRBV19 to TRBJ1-2; tentative D call: TRBD1 (6 bases). V was cut by 6 bases and J by 2 bases, with 16 bases left in between. Germline V gene sequence: CDR1 LNHDA, CDR2 SQIVND (reference sequence). This CDR3 comprises 15 residues. The CDR3 DNA is TGTGCCAGTAGCCCAACCCATCAGGGGAACTATGGCTACACCTTC. This sequence encodes CASSPTHQGNYGYTF.

The rearrangement uses TRBV30 and TRBJ1-6; D may be TRBD1 (6 bases). Germline V gene lookup returns CDR1 GTSNPN and CDR2 SVGIG (reference sequence). Deletions cut 5 bases from V and 9 bases from J, with 20 bases between. This CDR3 is built from 15 residues. The CDR3 loop reads CAWAQGLGSGSPLHF. The CDR3 coding sequence is TGTGCCTGGGCCCAGGGGTTAGGGAGCGGTTCACCCCTCCACTTT.

The chain links TRBV4-3 to TRBJ2-1; TRBD2 is a possible D gene (6 bases). The CDR3 extends over 13 amino acids. The V gene's germline CDR1 is LGHNA and CDR2 YSLEER. The V end lost 4 bases, the J end lost 8 bases, and 12 bases lay between the germline ends. The CDR3 region is CASSRSGGDEQFF. CDR3 nucleotide sequence: TGCGCCAGCAGCCGTAGTGGCGGGGATGAGCAGTTCTTC.

The J gene is TRBJ1-2, the V gene TRBV5-6; tentative D call: TRBD1 (5 bases). The V end was cut by 2 bases, the J end by 4 bases, with 15 bases between. CDR1 and CDR2 from the germline V gene are SGHDT and YYEEEE. The CDR3 runs to 15 residues. The CDR3 loop is CASSLSGGEVYGYTF. CDR3 coding DNA: TGTGCCAGCAGCTTATCGGGGGGAGAAGTCTATGGCTACACCTTC.

This chain links TRBV6-2 or TRBV6-3 with TRBJ1-5; 7 nucleotides align to TRBD1. V was pared by 6 bases and J by 0 bases, with 5 bases of the junction left unmatched. The CDR3 totals 15 residues. Germline V lookup: CDR1 MNHEY, CDR2 SVGEGT. CDR3 sequence (DNA): TGTGCCAGCAGCCCGACAGGGCATAGCAATCAGCCCCAGCATTTT. Encoded protein: CASSPTGHSNQPQHF.

The chain uses TRBV9 and TRBJ2-1; possible D gene TRBD2, 6 bases. CDR3 length: 14 residues. The germline V gene encodes CDR1 SGDLS and CDR2 YYNGEE. With 0 bases removed from V and 9 bases from J, the gap between germline ends came to 13 bases. The CDR3 region is CASSVEPGEVEQFF. CDR3 nucleotide sequence: TGTGCCAGCAGCGTAGAACCGGGAGAAGTTGAGCAGTTCTTC.

This chain links TRBV27 with TRBJ2-3, with D possibly being TRBD2 (5 bases). This CDR3 has 14 residues. Germline CDR1 is MNHEY and CDR2 is SMNVEV (reference sequence). The CDR3 loop is CASRARRNTDTQYF. Here the CDR3 DNA reads TGTGCTTCGCGGGCCCGACGGAACACAGATACGCAGTATTTT.